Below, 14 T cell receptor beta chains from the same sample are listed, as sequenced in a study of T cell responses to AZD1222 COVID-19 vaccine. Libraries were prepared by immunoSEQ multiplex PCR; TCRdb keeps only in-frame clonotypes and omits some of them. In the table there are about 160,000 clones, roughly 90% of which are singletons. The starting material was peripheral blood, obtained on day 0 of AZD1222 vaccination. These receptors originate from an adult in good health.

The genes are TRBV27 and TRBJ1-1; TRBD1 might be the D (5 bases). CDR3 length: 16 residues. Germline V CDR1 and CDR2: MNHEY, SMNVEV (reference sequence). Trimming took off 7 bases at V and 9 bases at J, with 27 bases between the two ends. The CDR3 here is CASNSLLAGKGTKAFF. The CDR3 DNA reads TGTGCCAGCAACTCCCTCCTCGCAGGGAAAGGAACTAAAGCTTTCTTT.

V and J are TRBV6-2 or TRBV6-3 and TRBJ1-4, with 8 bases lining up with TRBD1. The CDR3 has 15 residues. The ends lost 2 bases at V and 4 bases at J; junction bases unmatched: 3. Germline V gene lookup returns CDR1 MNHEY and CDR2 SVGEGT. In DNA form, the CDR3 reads TGTGCCAGCAGTTACGGGACAGGCGTTAATGAAAAACTGTTTTTT. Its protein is CASSYGTGVNEKLFF.

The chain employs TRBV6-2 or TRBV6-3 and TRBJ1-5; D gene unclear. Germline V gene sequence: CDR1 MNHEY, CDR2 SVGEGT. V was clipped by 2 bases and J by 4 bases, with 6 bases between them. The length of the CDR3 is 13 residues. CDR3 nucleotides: TGTGCCAGCAGTTACATGGAGAATCAGCCCCAGCATTTT. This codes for CASSYMENQPQHF.

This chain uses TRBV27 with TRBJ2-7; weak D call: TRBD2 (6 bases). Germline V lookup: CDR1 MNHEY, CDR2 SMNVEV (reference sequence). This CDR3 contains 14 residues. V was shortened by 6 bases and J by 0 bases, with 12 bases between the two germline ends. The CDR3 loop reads CASRIASASYEQYF. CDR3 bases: TGTGCCAGCAGGATCGCTAGCGCCTCCTACGAGCAGTACTTC.

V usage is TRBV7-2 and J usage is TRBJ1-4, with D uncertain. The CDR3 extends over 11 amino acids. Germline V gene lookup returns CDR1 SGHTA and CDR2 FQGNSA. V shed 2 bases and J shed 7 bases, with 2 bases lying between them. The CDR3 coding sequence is TGTGCCAGCAGCTTACGTGAAAAACTGTTTTTT. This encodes CASSLREKLFF.

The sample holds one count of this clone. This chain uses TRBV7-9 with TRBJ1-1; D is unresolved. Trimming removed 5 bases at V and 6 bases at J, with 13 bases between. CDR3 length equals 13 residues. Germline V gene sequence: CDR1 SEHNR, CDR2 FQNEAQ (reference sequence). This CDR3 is CASSIGGGAEAFF. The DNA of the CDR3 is TGTGCCAGCAGCATCGGCGGTGGCGCTGAAGCTTTCTTT.

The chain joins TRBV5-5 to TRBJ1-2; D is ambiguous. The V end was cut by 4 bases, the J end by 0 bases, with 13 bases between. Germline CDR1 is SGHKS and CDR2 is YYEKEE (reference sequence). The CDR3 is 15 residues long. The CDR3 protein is CASSLAGYSNYGYTF. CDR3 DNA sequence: TGTGCCAGCAGCCTGGCTGGGTACTCTAACTATGGCTACACCTTC.

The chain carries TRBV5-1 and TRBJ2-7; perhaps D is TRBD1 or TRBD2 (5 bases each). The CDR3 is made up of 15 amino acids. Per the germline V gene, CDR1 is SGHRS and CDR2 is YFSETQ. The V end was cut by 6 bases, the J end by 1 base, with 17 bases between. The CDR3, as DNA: TGCGCCAGCACCCGAGGGGACCCGCCATCCTACGAGCAGTACTTC. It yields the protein CASTRGDPPSYEQYF.

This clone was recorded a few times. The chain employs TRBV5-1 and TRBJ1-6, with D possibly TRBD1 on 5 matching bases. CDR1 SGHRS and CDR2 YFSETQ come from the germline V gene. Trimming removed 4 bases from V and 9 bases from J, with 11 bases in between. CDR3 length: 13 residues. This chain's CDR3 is CASSPDSSSPLHF. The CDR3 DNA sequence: TGCGCCAGCAGCCCCGACAGTTCTTCACCCCTCCACTTT.

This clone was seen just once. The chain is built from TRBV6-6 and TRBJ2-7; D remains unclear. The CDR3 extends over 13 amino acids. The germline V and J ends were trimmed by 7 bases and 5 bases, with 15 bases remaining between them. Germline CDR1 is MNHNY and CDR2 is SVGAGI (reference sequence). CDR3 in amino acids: CASTPALRNEQYF. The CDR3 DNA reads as TGTGCCAGCACCCCAGCCCTAAGGAACGAGCAGTACTTC.

The CDR3 DNA reads as TGTGCCAGCAGCGGGCGGGGGGCCTACAATGAGCAGTTCTTC. Protein product: CASSGRGAYNEQFF. This chain links TRBV11-3 with TRBJ2-1, with 8 bases lining up with TRBD2. The germline CDR1 and CDR2 sequences are SGHNT and YENEEA. The CDR3 spans 14 residues. The V and J ends lost 5 bases and 2 bases, in that order; junction bases with no gene match: 2. Full variable domain (remainder filled in from reference TRBV11-3 and TRBJ2-1): EAGVVQSPRYKIIEKKQPVAFWCNPISGHNTLYWYLQNLGQGPELLIRYENEEAVDDSQLPKDRFSAERLKGVDSTLKIQPAELGDSAVYLCASSGRGAYNEQFFGPGTRLTVL.

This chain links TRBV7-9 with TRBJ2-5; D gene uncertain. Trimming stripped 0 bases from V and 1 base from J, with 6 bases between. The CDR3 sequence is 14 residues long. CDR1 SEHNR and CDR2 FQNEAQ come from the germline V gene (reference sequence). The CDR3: CASSLAGSQETQYF. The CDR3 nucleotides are TGTGCCAGCAGCTTAGCAGGATCCCAAGAGACCCAGTACTTC.

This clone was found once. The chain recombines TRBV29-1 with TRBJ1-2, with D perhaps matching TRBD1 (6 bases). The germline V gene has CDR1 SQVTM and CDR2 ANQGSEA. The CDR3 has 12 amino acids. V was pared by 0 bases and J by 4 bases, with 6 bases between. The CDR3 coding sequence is TGCAGCGTTGAAGACAGGGGCTATGGCTACACCTTC. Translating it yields CSVEDRGYGYTF.

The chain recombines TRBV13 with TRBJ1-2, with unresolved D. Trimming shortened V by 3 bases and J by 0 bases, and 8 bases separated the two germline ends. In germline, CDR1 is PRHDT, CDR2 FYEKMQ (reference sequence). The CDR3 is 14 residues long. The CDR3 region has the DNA TGTGCCAGCAGCTTGGCTCAATCTAACTATGGCTACACCTTC. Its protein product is CASSLAQSNYGYTF.